This T cell receptor (beta chain) originates from a study of cytomegalovirus exposure and HLA in healthy donors. Study details: Unique TCR beta sequences numbering 117 million came from approximately 180 million T cells in an earlier analysis.

Concerning this clone: No antigen is known for it.

The V gene's germline CDR1 is SGHVS and CDR2 FNYEAQ. The CDR3 is made up of 18 amino acids. Trimming took 0 bases from V and 6 from J; bases not matched to a gene: 11. The PCR contained 60 Vbeta and 13 Jbeta primers. TCRdb's table, derived via immunoSEQ multiplex PCR, lists solely in-frame clones and lacks some. Among about 190,000 clones, roughly 87% were seen once, and the ten largest hold more than 1%. Study-level points and caveats: The authors listed over 150 TCR beta chains as cytomegalovirus-associated. Researchers reported in a later analysis that a missense DCLRE1C variant was tied to TCR beta V- and J-gene trimming.

Material: PBMCs. The V and J genes are TRBV7-6 and TRBJ2-3; TRBD2 agrees at 11 bases. The TCR sequence derives from a boy between 2 and 10 years old in good health and CMV-seronegative. CDR3 sequence: CASSLARLAGGSGDTQYF. CDR3 bases: TGTGCCAGCAGCTTAGCGCGGCTAGCGGGGGGATCCGGGGATACGCAGTATTTT.